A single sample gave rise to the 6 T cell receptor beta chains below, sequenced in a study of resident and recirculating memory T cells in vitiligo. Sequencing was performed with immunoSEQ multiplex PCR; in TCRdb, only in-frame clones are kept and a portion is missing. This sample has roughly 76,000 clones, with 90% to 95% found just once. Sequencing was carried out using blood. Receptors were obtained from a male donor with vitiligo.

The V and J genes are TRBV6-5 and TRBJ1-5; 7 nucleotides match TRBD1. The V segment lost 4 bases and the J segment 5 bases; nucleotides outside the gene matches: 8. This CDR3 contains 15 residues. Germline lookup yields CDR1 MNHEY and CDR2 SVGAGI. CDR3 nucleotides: TGTGCCAGCAGTTCCAACAGGGGTTATGATCAGCCCCAGCATTTT. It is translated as CASSSNRGYDQPQHF.

CDR3 sequence (DNA): TGTGCCAGTAGTATAGCAGGGCGCTACCATGAAAAACTGTTTTTT. Protein sequence: CASSIAGRYHEKLFF. The genes are TRBV19 and TRBJ1-4, with a possible D match to TRBD1 (5 bases). This CDR3 comprises 15 residues. Trimming shortened V by 1 base and J by 6 bases, and 12 bases separated the two germline ends. The V gene's germline CDR1 is LNHDA and CDR2 SQIVND (reference sequence).

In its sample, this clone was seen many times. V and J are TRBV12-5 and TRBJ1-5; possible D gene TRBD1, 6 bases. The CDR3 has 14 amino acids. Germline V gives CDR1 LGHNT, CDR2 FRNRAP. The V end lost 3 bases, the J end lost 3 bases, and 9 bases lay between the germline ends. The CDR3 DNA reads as TGTGCTAGTGGTTTACTGGGACACAATCAGCCCCAGCATTTT. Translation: CASGLLGHNQPQHF.

The CDR3 coding sequence is TGCAGCGTTGCCCTCGGGGGAGGGAACGAGCAGTACTTC. It specifies CSVALGGGNEQYF. This sequence joins TRBV29-1 and TRBJ2-7; 7 nucleotides align to TRBD2. There are 13 residues in the CDR3. The junction had 8 bases not matched to a gene; V was cut back by 4 bases and J by 5 bases. Germline values: CDR1 SQVTM, CDR2 ANQGSEA.

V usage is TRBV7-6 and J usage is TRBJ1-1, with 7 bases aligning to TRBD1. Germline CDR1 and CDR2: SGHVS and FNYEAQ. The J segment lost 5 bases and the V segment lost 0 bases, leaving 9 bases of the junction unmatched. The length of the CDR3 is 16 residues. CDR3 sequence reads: CASSLAPQGVGTEAFF. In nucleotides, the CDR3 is TGTGCCAGCAGCTTAGCGCCCCAGGGGGTAGGGACTGAAGCTTTCTTT.

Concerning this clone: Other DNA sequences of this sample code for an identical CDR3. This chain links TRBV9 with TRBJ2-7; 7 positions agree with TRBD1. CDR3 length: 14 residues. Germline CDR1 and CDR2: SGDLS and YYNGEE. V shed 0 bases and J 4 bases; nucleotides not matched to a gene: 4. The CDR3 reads CASSVEGAGYEQYF. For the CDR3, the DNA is TGTGCCAGCAGCGTAGAGGGGGCAGGTTACGAGCAGTACTTC.